The sequence of this T cell receptor beta chain was determined in a study of blood T cell repertoires in COVID-19 (dated by TCRdb to 2018 to 2021). In terms of the full investigation: Samples covering the acute and convalescent phases of COVID-19 were provided by collaborators in the United States, Italy and Spain. The material from the prospective study consisted of cDNA or gDNA derived from T cells, B-cell-depleted T cells, or PBMCs. Subjects who had been exposed to COVID-19, were actively infected with it, or had recovered from it provided the deeply sampled blood TCRbeta repertoires that made up the dataset. A freely available public database, intended as a resource for researchers studying the immune response to SARS-CoV-2, is where the repertoires were released. The samples were drawn from the first 160 participants of the ongoing ImmuneRACE study and from 950 to 1,500 subjects provided by 6 global collaborators. Nearly every sample came with metadata listing a de-identified subject ID, COVID-19 status, age in years and sex. Where available, HLA class I and class II types were obtained from metadata supplied by the sample provider rather than from assay-based typing. Broader findings and caveats from the paper: How much clinical and demographic metadata was included differed by source and by participant, and the metadata was provided uncurated.

With regard to this clone: What antigen it recognizes has not been identified. The sample holds no much larger clone one base away, and base qualities are not on file.

Including the terminal cysteine and phenylalanine, the CDR3 comprises 15 residues. Only the CDR3 DNA stays, 45 bases, in frame from base 1. A distance of 10 bases separates the germline ends of V and J, which lose 3 bases and 3 bases respectively. Reading the germline V gene gives CDR1 KGHDR and CDR2 SFDVKD. Another Seattle source contributed samples from volunteer blood donors who had recovered from COVID-19. Each collaborating institution followed its own protocols to collect whole blood in K2EDTA tubes. For TCRbeta analysis, collaborators shipped samples in one of three forms: frozen whole blood, isolated PBMCs, or DNA extracted from either of those sample types. TCRbeta CDR3 regions were amplified from genomic DNA by means of the immunoSEQ Assay, a bias-controlled multiplex PCR. Per the source publication's procedure: Nucleated cell counts per sample were estimated from amplification of reference gene primers within the assay. Sequence reads were collapsed and filtered to measure the absolute abundance of every unique TCRbeta CDR3 rearrangement. Productive Simpson clonality was computed per sample as the square root of Simpson's diversity index over productive rearrangements. TCRdb retrieved this table from immuneACCESS and kept in-frame rearrangements only. Not all clones are present; in checked studies, unresolved V genes account for under half, and no reason is known for the remainder. V, J and clone size reflect that table, while D and trimming were determined from the DNA. The sample table records hundreds of thousands of clones; roughly nine tenths of these occur just once. The leading ten clones occupy around 1.6% of the sample.

The sequence joins TRBV24-1 to TRBJ1-4; TRBD1 might be the D gene, on 5 matching bases. The sequenced material came from peripheral blood. The receptor was isolated from a woman aged 55-70 years who had recovered from COVID-19. The DNA sequence is TGTGCCACCAGTGATAACGGAGGGGCTAATGAAAAACTGTTTTTT. This yields the protein CATSDNGGANEKLFF.